What follows are 22 T cell receptor beta chains derived from one specimen sequenced in a study of tumor and adjacent non-tumor tissue in lung cancer. TCRbeta libraries were built with three rounds of nested PCR, modified from ARM-PCR. MiXCR, run by TCRdb on the multiplex PCR reads, gives a single entry per CDR3 protein. The data hold tens of thousands of distinct CDR3 sequences, with roughly two thirds observed a single time. No cell sorting was done before RNA was extracted from the tissue. The normal lung tissue was taken more than 3 cm from the tumor edge. Sequencing was carried out using distant non-tumor lung tissue. The receptors originated from a woman in her seventies with non-small cell lung cancer.

Details on this clonotype: One end of the junction is discordant with germline, which a read error may explain. The chain joins TRBV4-1 to TRBJ2-1, with 10 bases identical to TRBD2. The CDR3 is 16 amino acids. Germline assignment: CDR1 MGHRA and CDR2 YSYEKL. The CDR3 sequence: CASRQEASGSIGEQFF. CDR3 DNA: TGCGCCAGCCGCCAAGAGGCTAGCGGGAGTATAGGTGAGCAGTTCTTC.

About this clonotype itself: It is likely a read error, because the conserved phenylalanine at the end of the CDR3 is missing. The chain employs TRBV6-2 or TRBV6-3 and TRBJ2-7, with 13 bases that match TRBD2. This CDR3 has 14 residues. Germline V lookup: CDR1 MNHEY, CDR2 SVGEGT. CDR3 protein: CASSRTSGSYEQYL. CDR3 DNA: TGCGCCAGCAGCCGGACTAGCGGGAGCTACGAGCAGTACCTC.

This clonotype occurred a few times. The chain links TRBV24-1 to TRBJ2-5, with 10 bases lining up with TRBD1. Germline-derived CDR1 and CDR2 are KGHDR and SFDVKD. Germline trimming cut 4 bases from V and 4 bases from J; bases unmatched to any gene: 11. This CDR3 has 17 residues. The CDR3 nucleotides read TGTGCCACCAGTGAGGACGGACAGGGGGTAAGGTCAGAGACCCAGTACTTC. Its protein product is CATSEDGQGVRSETQYF.

This clonotype was counted at least ten times. CDR3 sequence reads: CASSYSILPRRTYGYTF. CDR3 DNA: TGTGCCAGCAGTTACTCGATTCTCCCGCGTCGAACCTATGGCTACACCTTC. This rearrangement joins TRBV6-5 to TRBJ1-2; D is uncertain. The length of the CDR3 is 17 residues. CDR1 is MNHEY, CDR2 SVGAGI, per germline. The V end lost 0 bases, the J end lost 4 bases, and 18 bases lay between the germline ends.

In this sample, this clonotype is medium-sized (0.01 to 0.1%). This sequence joins TRBV7-9 and TRBJ1-3; D call uncertain. The CDR3 consists of 15 residues. The germline V and J ends were trimmed by 2 bases and 4 bases, with 12 bases remaining between them. CDR1 SEHNR and CDR2 FQNEAQ come from the germline V gene (reference sequence). CDR3 DNA sequence: TGTGCCAGCAGCTTAACAAGCGATCGGGGAAACACCATATATTTT. Residues: CASSLTSDRGNTIYF.

This clonotype was counted a few times. This may stem from a read error, because a much larger clone lies one nucleotide away. This chain joins TRBV5-6 and TRBJ1-5; no definite D call. V was pared by 4 bases and J by 6 bases, with 17 bases between. The CDR3 runs 15 residues. The germline V gene encodes CDR1 SGHDT and CDR2 YYEEEE. The CDR3 sequence is CASSLNLGGIQPQHF. The CDR3 DNA is TGTGCCAGCAGCCTAAACCTGGGAGGGATTCAGCCCCAGCATTTT.

Turning to this clonotype: The missing conserved phenylalanine or tryptophan at the end of this CDR3 makes a read error likely. The rearrangement joins TRBV30 to TRBJ1-5; tentative D call: TRBD1 (6 bases). From germline, CDR1 is GTSNPN and CDR2 SVGIG (reference sequence). The CDR3 covers 13 residues. V was clipped by 7 bases and J by 9 bases, with 19 bases between them. The CDR3 DNA reads TGTGCCTACACCCCGGGGGGCCATGGGCCCCAGCATTGT. This codes for CAYTPGGHGPQHC.

In regard to this clonotype: Compared with germline, one end of the junction differs, possibly owing to a read error. V gene TRBV5-1 combines with J gene TRBJ1-1; D call uncertain. The germline V gene has CDR1 SGHRS and CDR2 YFSETQ. CDR3 length: 14 amino acids. DNA of the CDR3: TGCACCAGCAGCTTGGCCGTCTTGAACACTGAAGCTTTCTTT. It yields the protein CTSSLAVLNTEAFF.

For this clonotype: One junction end disagrees with the germline gene, perhaps due to a read error. V and J are TRBV6-5 and TRBJ2-2; D possibly corresponds to TRBD1 (5 bases). Germline V gene data show CDR1 as MNHEY and CDR2 as SVGAGI. The CDR3 loop spans 13 amino acids. The DNA of the CDR3 is TGTGCCGGCAGGGTATCGAACAGCGGGGAGCTGTTTTTT. Its translation: CAGRVSNSGELFF.

V is TRBV2 and J is TRBJ2-2; TRBD2 aligns across 8 bases. CDR1 is SNHLY and CDR2 is FYNNEI in the germline V gene. V gave up 6 bases and J gave up 7 bases; unmatched junction bases: 10. The CDR3 length is 15 residues. CDR3 in DNA: TGTGCCAGCAGCGAAAGCGGGAGACAAGGCGGGGAGCTGTTTTTT. This gives the protein CASSESGRQGGELFF. Based on the CDR3 plus reference TRBV2 and TRBJ2-2, the full variable domain is EPEVTQTPSHQVTQMGQEVILRCVPISNHLYFYWYRQILGQKVEFLVSFYNNEISEKSEIFDDQFSVERPDGSNFTLKIRSTKLEDSAMYFCASSESGRQGGELFFGEGSRLTVL.

With respect to this clonotype: A much larger clone is a single base away; this may be a read error. In this CDR3 the conserved last residue, phenylalanine or tryptophan, is missing, so a read error is likely. The rearrangement uses TRBV5-4 and TRBJ1-2, with 9 bases aligning to TRBD1. The V segment lost 3 bases and the J segment 4 bases; nucleotides outside the gene matches: 7. The CDR3 totals 15 residues. Germline CDR1 and CDR2: SGHNT and YYREEE (reference sequence). In DNA form, the CDR3 reads TGTGCCAGCAGCTCAAAACAGGGGGCCGGCTATGGCTACACCCTC. Translated: CASSSKQGAGYGYTL.

Comment on this clonotype: The junction departs from germline at one end; a sequencing error may be responsible. V is TRBV5-1 and J is TRBJ2-7; D gene uncertain. Germline CDR1 SGHRS, CDR2 YFSETQ. This CDR3 is built from 15 residues. This chain's CDR3 is CTSSLSADNSYEQYF. The CDR3, as DNA: TGCACCAGCAGCTTGAGTGCAGACAACTCCTACGAGCAGTACTTC.

Of note for this clonotype: The junction departs from germline at one end; a sequencing error may be responsible. The CDR3 loop is CGVESESEQYF. The CDR3 DNA follows: TGCGGCGTCGAAAGTGAATCCGAACAGTACTTC. V and J are TRBV29-1 and TRBJ2-7; D is undetermined. The CDR3 length is 11 residues. CDR1 and CDR2 from the germline V gene are SQVTM and ANQGSEA.

As concerns this clonotype: A read error may account for a junction end that differs from germline. This sequence joins TRBV4-1 and TRBJ2-5; D is ambiguous. Germline CDR1 reads MGHRA; CDR2 reads YSYEKL. The CDR3 is 14 residues long. The CDR3 sequence: CASNQDRLQETQYF. The CDR3 DNA reads TGCGCCAGCAACCAAGATCGTCTACAAGAGACCCAGTACTTC.

Regarding this clonotype: Without the conserved terminal phenylalanine or tryptophan, this CDR3 likely stems from a read error. The J gene is TRBJ2-1, the V gene TRBV6-5; D is unclear. The CDR3 is 13 residues long. Looked up from germline, CDR1 is MNHEY and CDR2 is SVGAGI. CDR3 sequence (DNA): TGTGTCAGCAGTTACTCGAACACCGGCAGGCAGTTCCTC. Translating gives CVSSYSNTGRQFL.

With respect to this clonotype: One end of the junction fails to match germline, which may point to a read error. This chain uses TRBV5-6 with TRBJ2-7, with D tentatively TRBD2 (5 bases). This CDR3 region has 15 residues. Germline V gene sequence: CDR1 SGHDT, CDR2 YYEEEE. The CDR3 here is CASSWEQAESYDQYF. CDR3 DNA sequence: TGTGCCAGCAGCTGGGAACAAGCGGAGTCCTACGATCAGTACTTC.

About this clonotype itself: This is likely a read error, given that the CDR3 carries no conserved phenylalanine or tryptophan at its end. The DNA is left out, because the CDR3 cannot be placed on it with certainty; the CDR3 is given as TCRdb lists it. This chain connects TRBV6-1 to TRBJ2-3; TRBD1, as called in the table, went unchecked against the DNA. Germline CDR1 reads MNHNS; CDR2 reads SASEGT. The CDR3 is 15 amino acids long, termini counted. CDR3 in amino acids: CASRDNRDRGDTEYL.

Concerning this clonotype: Germline and junction disagree at one end, which may indicate a read error. The chain carries TRBV24-1 and TRBJ2-1; D might be TRBD1 or TRBD2, each matching 7 bases. The germline V gene encodes CDR1 KGHDR and CDR2 SFDVKD. This CDR3 is built from 18 residues. This CDR3 is CATSGGSKGTGARNEQLF. The CDR3 coding sequence is TGTGCCACCAGTGGCGGGAGTAAGGGAACAGGGGCCCGCAATGAGCAGCTCTTC.

The chain carries TRBV6-2 or TRBV6-3 and TRBJ1-4; TRBD1 is a possible D gene (6 bases). CDR3 length: 16 residues. With 5 bases removed from V and 3 bases from J, the gap between germline ends came to 16 bases. CDR1 and CDR2 (germline): MNHEY, SVGEGT. The CDR3 protein is CASSLPQGHANEKLFF. CDR3 in DNA: TGTGCCAGCAGTCTTCCGCAGGGACATGCTAATGAAAAACTGTTTTTT.

This clonotype showed up many times. The chain is built from TRBV2 and TRBJ1-1; 8 positions agree with TRBD1. Germline-derived CDR1 and CDR2 are SNHLY and FYNNEI. Trimming took 8 bases from V and 1 from J; bases not matched to a gene: 15. CDR3 length: 17 amino acids. CDR3 region: CASSGGRTGYANTEAFF. As DNA, the CDR3 is TGTGCCAGCTCTGGTGGTAGGACAGGGTACGCGAACACTGAAGCTTTCTTT. The full variable domain, completed using reference TRBV2 and TRBJ1-1, is EPEVTQTPSHQVTQMGQEVILRCVPISNHLYFYWYRQILGQKVEFLVSFYNNEISEKSEIFDDQFSVERPDGSNFTLKIRSTKLEDSAMYFCASSGGRTGYANTEAFFGQGTRLTVV.

This chain joins TRBV10-3 and TRBJ2-7, with TRBD2 matching 11 bases. CDR1 and CDR2 (germline): ENHRY, SYGVKD. This CDR3 has 15 residues. Here the CDR3 DNA reads TGTACTGTCAGTGAGGGGACTAGCGGTTCCTACGAGCAGTACTTC. Amino acids: CTVSEGTSGSYEQYF.

Concerning this clonotype itself: Its ends do not fully match the called genes, so a read error is possible. The chain has TRBV4-2 and TRBJ2-2; D is unclear. Per germline, CDR1 LGHNA and CDR2 YNFKEQ. The CDR3 contains 16 residues. In DNA form, the CDR3 reads TGTGCCTGCAGCCAAGATTGGGCTATGAACACCGGGGAGCTGTTTTTT. Its translation is CACSQDWAMNTGELFF.